This passage covers 6 T cell receptor beta chains from one sample sequenced in a study of cytomegalovirus exposure and HLA in healthy donors. Amplification used 60 Vbeta primers and 13 Jbeta primers. Assay: immunoSEQ multiplex PCR; the TCRdb copy retains only in-frame clones and omits some. Of around 130,000 clones in the sample, around four fifths are singletons; the top ten hold roughly 2%. The specimen was PBMCs. The receptors were gathered from a woman aged 35 to 49 in good health and CMV-seropositive.

The table lists this clone with a count of one. The V gene is TRBV19, the J gene TRBJ1-2, with a weak D call TRBD1 (6 bases). Deletions cut 5 bases from V and 5 bases from J, with 15 bases between. Germline CDR1 reads LNHDA; CDR2 reads SQIVND (reference sequence). CDR3 length: 14 amino acids. The CDR3 DNA is TGTGCCAGTAGTCCAACCGACAGGTCTTATGGCTACACCTTC. Its translation is CASSPTDRSYGYTF.

CDR3 residues: CASSSWTAKSREQYF. The DNA of the CDR3 is TGTGCCAGCAGTTCTTGGACAGCTAAGTCCCGCGAGCAGTACTTC. The chain carries TRBV28 and TRBJ2-7; perhaps TRBD1 as D (6 bases). The CDR3 spans 15 residues. The V gene lost 4 bases and the J gene lost 6 bases, with 19 bases spanning the gap. Germline V gene lookup returns CDR1 MDHEN and CDR2 SYDVKM.

This rearrangement joins TRBV7-3 to TRBJ2-7, with TRBD2 matching over 7 bases. The CDR3 loop spans 13 amino acids. The germline CDR1 and CDR2 sequences are SGHTA and FQGTGA. Germline trimming cut 5 bases from V and 4 bases from J; bases unmatched to any gene: 5. CDR3 nucleotides: TGTGCCAGCAGCGAGGGACTACCATACGAGCAGTACTTC. Protein product: CASSEGLPYEQYF. The whole variable domain, remainder taken from reference TRBV7-3 and TRBJ2-7, is GAGVSQTPSNKVTEKGKYVELRCDPISGHTALYWYRQSLGQGPEFLIYFQGTGAADDSGLPNDRFFAVRPEGSVSTLKIQRTERGDSAVYLCASSEGLPYEQYFGPGTRLTVT.

V and J are TRBV2 and TRBJ2-1; 12 bases agree with TRBD2. The CDR3 sequence is 15 residues long. Unmatched junction bases numbered 4, after V lost 6 bases and J lost 4 bases. CDR1 and CDR2 from the germline V gene are SNHLY and FYNNEI. CDR3 protein: CASRPGTSGYNEQFF. The CDR3 region has the DNA TGTGCCAGCAGGCCCGGGACTAGCGGGTACAATGAGCAGTTCTTC.

The chain is built from TRBV27 and TRBJ2-1; 9 nucleotides match TRBD2. The germline gives CDR1 MNHEY, CDR2 SMNVEV (reference sequence). Trimming cost V 7 bases and J 6 bases; bases outside gene matches: 13. The CDR3 loop spans 16 amino acids. The CDR3 DNA sequence: TGTGCCAGCATCCTTCGGTGGGGACTAGCCGTCAATGAGCAGTTCTTC. It specifies CASILRWGLAVNEQFF.

V gene TRBV2 combines with J gene TRBJ2-1, with D possibly being TRBD1 (6 bases). The V gene lost 7 bases and the J gene lost 2 bases, with 12 bases spanning the gap. This CDR3 has 14 residues. CDR1 and CDR2 from the germline V gene are SNHLY and FYNNEI. The CDR3 sequence: CASKGGSTYNEQFF. For the CDR3, the DNA is TGTGCCAGCAAAGGGGGTTCTACCTACAATGAGCAGTTCTTC. The whole variable domain, remainder taken from reference TRBV2 and TRBJ2-1, is EPEVTQTPSHQVTQMGQEVILRCVPISNHLYFYWYRQILGQKVEFLVSFYNNEISEKSEIFDDQFSVERPDGSNFTLKIRSTKLEDSAMYFCASKGGSTYNEQFFGPGTRLTVL.